The 4 T cell receptor beta chains presented below share a single source sample, sequenced in a study of T-cell reconstitution after alpha-beta-depleted transplantation in children. Preparation of the TCRbeta library was carried out with unique molecular identifiers. MiXCR was run by TCRdb on the PCR reads, yielding one entry per CDR3 protein. This sample has hundreds of thousands of distinct CDR3 sequences; approximately 16% occur once, and the top ten carry 1.1%. Sequenced here: PBMCs from the stem cell graft donor, sampled from the stem cell graft. The receptors shown here come from a human donor who donated a stem cell graft to a child with acute myeloid leukemia.

Only a few counts were recorded for this clonotype. The chain joins TRBV6-6 to TRBJ2-3; tentatively, D is TRBD1 or TRBD2 (6 bases each). CDR3 length equals 13 residues. Germline assignment: CDR1 MNHNY and CDR2 SVGAGI (reference sequence). V lost 5 bases to trimming and J lost 11 bases, with 17 bases between them. Here the CDR3 reads CASSEGDFPWQYF. DNA of the CDR3: TGTGCCAGCAGTGAGGGGGACTTCCCATGGCAGTATTTT.

This clonotype was observed a single time. At one end the junction does not follow the germline gene, possibly because of a read error. This chain links TRBV24-1 with TRBJ2-1, with 8 bases lining up with TRBD2. This CDR3 comprises 17 residues. Germline V CDR1 and CDR2: KGHDR, SFDVKD. Written as DNA, the CDR3 is TGTCCCACCAGTGATTCCCGGGTAGCGGGGAGCTACAATGAGCAGTTCTTC. Its translation is CPTSDSRVAGSYNEQFF.

This clonotype has at least ten counts. The chain carries TRBV27 and TRBJ1-1; D is unresolved. Germline V gives CDR1 MNHEY, CDR2 SMNVEV (reference sequence). There are 13 residues in the CDR3. Trimming cost V 6 bases and J 6 bases, with 14 bases left between them. CDR3 protein: CASRGVREAEAFF. DNA of the CDR3: TGTGCCAGCAGGGGCGTGAGGGAAGCTGAAGCTTTCTTT.

The chain recombines TRBV12-3 or TRBV12-4 with TRBJ1-5; the D is unclear. This CDR3 region has 14 residues. Trimming removed 6 bases at V and 2 bases at J, with 11 bases between. As DNA, the CDR3 is TGTGCCAGCAGGCCTCCGGGCCGCAATCAGCCCCAGCATTTT. It encodes CASRPPGRNQPQHF.